This T cell receptor beta chain was found in a study of T cell repertoires in cytomegalovirus infection. The CDR3 spans 13 residues. Germline CDR1 reads LGHNT; CDR2 reads FRNRAP. Losses at the gene ends were 6 bases for V and 6 bases for J; bases not matched to a gene: 4. TCRdb reprocessed the reads via MiXCR and lists one record per CDR3 protein. This sample yields fewer than 900,000 distinct CDR3 sequences, of which 25% to 35% are seen a single time; 10% to 15% belongs to the top ten. This clonotype was detected a few times. Its antigen is still unknown. This specimen consisted of cultured CD8+ T cells from PBMCs, obtained from culture after CMV antigen stimulation. The receptor was isolated from a human donor in good health (CMV status not recorded). Some clones in this sample may be carry-over from other donors' samples. The V and J genes are TRBV12-5 and TRBJ2-1, with 8 bases aligning to TRBD2. As DNA, the CDR3 is TGTGCTAGTGGCCCGACTAGCGCCAATGAGCAGTTCTTC. Protein product: CASGPTSANEQFF.